This TCR beta chain originates from a study of T cell responses to AZD1222 COVID-19 vaccine. Study-level background: The analysis combined second doses at about 4 or about 12 weeks. Study-level results: Seropositivity was recorded at baseline in only 6 or 7 AZD1222 recipients. Donors were mostly white British, more females; clonal diversity possibly underestimated.

TCRdb's copy holds only in-frame clones and misses some; the assay was immunoSEQ multiplex PCR. The data contain 130,000 or so clones, just under 95% of them seen just once; the ten biggest clones take up around 7%. A word on this clone: What it recognizes is unknown.

The CDR3 consists of 13 residues. The V and J ends lost 2 bases and 4 bases respectively, with 6 bases between them. The germline gives CDR1 MNHEY, CDR2 SVGEGT. Here the sequenced sample was peripheral blood, taken on day 0 of AZD1222 vaccination. The chain carries TRBV6-2 or TRBV6-3 and TRBJ1-5, with D uncertain. The clonotype comes from an adult in good health. This CDR3 reads CASSYGPNQPQHF. CDR3 nucleotide sequence: TGTGCCAGCAGTTACGGACCGAATCAGCCCCAGCATTTT.